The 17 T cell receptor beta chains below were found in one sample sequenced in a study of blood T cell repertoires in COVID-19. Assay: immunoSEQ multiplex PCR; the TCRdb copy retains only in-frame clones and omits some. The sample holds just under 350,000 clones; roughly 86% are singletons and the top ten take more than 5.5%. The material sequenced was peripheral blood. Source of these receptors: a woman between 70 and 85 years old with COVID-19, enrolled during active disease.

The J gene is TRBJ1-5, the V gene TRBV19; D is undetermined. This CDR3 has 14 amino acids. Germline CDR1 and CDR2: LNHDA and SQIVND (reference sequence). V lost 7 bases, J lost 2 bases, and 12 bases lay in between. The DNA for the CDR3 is TGTGCCAGTAACCCACGCACTGGCAATCAGCCCCAGCATTTT. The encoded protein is CASNPRTGNQPQHF.

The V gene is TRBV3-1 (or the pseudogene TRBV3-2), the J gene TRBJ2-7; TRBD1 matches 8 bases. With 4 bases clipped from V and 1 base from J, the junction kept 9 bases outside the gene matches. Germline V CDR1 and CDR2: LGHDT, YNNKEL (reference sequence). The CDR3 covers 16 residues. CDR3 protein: CASSPSGQGPSYEQYF. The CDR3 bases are TGTGCCAGCAGCCCCTCAGGACAGGGCCCATCCTACGAGCAGTACTTC.

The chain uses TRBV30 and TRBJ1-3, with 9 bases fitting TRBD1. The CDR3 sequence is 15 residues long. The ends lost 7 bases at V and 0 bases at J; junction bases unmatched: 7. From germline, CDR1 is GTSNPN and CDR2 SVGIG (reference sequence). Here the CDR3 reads CASSGQGNSGNTIYF. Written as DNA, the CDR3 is TGTGCCTCCAGCGGACAGGGGAACTCTGGAAACACCATATATTTT.

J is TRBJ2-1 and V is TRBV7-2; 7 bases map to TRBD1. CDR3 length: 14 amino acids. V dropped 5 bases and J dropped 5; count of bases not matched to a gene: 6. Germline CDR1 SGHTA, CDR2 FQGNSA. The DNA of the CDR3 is TGTGCCAGCAGCCCCCGGACAGGAGACAATGAGCAGTTCTTC. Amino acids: CASSPRTGDNEQFF.

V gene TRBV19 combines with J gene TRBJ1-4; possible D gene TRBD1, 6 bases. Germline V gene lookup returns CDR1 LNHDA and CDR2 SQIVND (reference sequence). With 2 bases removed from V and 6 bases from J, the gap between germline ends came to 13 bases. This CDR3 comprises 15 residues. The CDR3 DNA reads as TGTGCCAGTAGTATACGGGGAAAGGGGGATGAAAAACTGTTTTTT. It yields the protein CASSIRGKGDEKLFF.

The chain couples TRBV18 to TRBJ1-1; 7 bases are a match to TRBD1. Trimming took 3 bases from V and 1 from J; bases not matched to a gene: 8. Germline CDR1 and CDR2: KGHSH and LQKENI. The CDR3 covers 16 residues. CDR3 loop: CASSPLGTEPNTEAFF. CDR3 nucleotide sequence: TGTGCCAGCTCACCCCTCGGGACAGAACCGAACACTGAAGCTTTCTTT.

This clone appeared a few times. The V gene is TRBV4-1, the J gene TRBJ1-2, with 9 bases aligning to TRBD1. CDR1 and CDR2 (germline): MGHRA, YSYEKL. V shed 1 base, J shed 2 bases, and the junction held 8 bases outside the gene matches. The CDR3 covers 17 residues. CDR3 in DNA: TGCGCCAGCAGCCAAGGGACAGGGGCAGTTCAAAACTATGGCTACACCTTC. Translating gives CASSQGTGAVQNYGYTF.

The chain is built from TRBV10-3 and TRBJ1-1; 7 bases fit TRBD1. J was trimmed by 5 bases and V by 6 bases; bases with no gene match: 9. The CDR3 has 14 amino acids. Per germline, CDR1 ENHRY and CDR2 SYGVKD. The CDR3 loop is CAISRDREGTEAFF. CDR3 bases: TGTGCCATCAGCCGGGACAGAGAAGGGACTGAAGCTTTCTTT.

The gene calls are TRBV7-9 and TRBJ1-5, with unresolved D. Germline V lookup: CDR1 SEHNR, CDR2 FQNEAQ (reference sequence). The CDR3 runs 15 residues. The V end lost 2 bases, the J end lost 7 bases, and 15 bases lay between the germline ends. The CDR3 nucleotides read TGTGCCAGCAGCTTACCTGGCGGGGATGGACAGCCCCAGCATTTT. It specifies CASSLPGGDGQPQHF.

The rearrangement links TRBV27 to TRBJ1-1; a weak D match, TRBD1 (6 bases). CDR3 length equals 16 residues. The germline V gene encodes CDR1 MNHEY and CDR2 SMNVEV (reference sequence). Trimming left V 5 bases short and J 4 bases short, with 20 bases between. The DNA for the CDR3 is TGTGCCAGCAGTACCGAGGACAGCCTCTTGGGCACTGAAGCTTTCTTT. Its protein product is CASSTEDSLLGTEAFF.

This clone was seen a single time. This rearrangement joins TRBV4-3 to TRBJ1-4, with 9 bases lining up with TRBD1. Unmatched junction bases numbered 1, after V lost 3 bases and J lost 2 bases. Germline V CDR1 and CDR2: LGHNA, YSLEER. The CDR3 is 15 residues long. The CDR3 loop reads CASSQGTGTNEKLFF. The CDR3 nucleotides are TGCGCCAGCAGCCAGGGGACAGGGACTAATGAAAAACTGTTTTTT.

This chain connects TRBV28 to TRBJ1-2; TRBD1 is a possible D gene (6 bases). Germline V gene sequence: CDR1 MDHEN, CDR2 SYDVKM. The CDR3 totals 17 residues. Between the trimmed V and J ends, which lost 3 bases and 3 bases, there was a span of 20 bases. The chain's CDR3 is CASSFGGADSLDYGYTF. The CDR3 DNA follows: TGTGCCAGCAGTTTTGGGGGGGCCGACTCCTTGGACTATGGCTACACCTTC.

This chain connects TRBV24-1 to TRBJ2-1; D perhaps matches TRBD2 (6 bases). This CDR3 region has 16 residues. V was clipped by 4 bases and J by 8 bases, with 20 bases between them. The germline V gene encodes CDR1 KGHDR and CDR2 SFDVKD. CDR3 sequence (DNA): TGTGCCACCAGTGACCCTCCTAGCGAAGGTGGCGATGAGCAGTTCTTC. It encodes CATSDPPSEGGDEQFF.

CDR3: CASSLLGANTEAFF. The CDR3 region has the DNA TGCGCCAGCAGCTTGCTGGGGGCCAACACTGAAGCTTTCTTT. This chain uses TRBV5-1 with TRBJ1-1, with a weak D call TRBD1 (6 bases). This CDR3 comprises 14 residues. Trimming took off 1 base at V and 2 bases at J, with 9 bases between the two ends. The germline CDR1 and CDR2 sequences are SGHRS and YFSETQ.

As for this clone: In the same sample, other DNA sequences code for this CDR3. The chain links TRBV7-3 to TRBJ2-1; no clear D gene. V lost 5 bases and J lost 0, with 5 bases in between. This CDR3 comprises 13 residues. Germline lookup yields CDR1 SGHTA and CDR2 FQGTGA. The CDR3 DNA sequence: TGTGCCAGCAGCCTCAGCTCCTACAATGAGCAGTTCTTC. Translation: CASSLSSYNEQFF.

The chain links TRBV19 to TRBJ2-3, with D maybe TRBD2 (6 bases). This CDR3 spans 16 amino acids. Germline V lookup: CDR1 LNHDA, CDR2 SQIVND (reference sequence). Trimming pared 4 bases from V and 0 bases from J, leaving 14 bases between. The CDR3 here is CASSRGSGTSTDTQYF. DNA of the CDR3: TGTGCCAGTAGTAGAGGTAGCGGTACTAGCACAGATACGCAGTATTTT.

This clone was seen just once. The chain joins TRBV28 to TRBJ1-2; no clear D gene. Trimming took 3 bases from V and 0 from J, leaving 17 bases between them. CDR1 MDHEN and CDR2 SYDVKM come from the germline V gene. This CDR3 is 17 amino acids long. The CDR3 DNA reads TGTGCCAGCAGTTTGAGTTTGGCCGCGGGTTCTAACTATGGCTACACCTTC. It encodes CASSLSLAAGSNYGYTF.